The sequence of this T cell receptor (beta chain) was determined in a study of blood T cell repertoires in COVID-19. Repertoires were generated with immunoSEQ multiplex PCR, while TCRdb's copy carries only in-frame clones and drops some. The data contain roughly 500,000 clones, around nine tenths of them singletons. Germline V gene sequence: CDR1 SGHTA, CDR2 FQGNSA. Trimming removed 4 bases from V and 1 base from J; junction bases left unmatched: 5. The CDR3 spans 15 residues. The TCR originated in a woman aged 55-75 years who had recovered from COVID-19. The rearrangement links TRBV7-2 to TRBJ1-1, with 8 nucleotides matching TRBD1. The sequenced sample was PBMCs or T cells enriched from blood (not recorded which). The CDR3 sequence is CASSSTGARNTEAFF. In nucleotides, the CDR3 is TGTGCCAGCAGCTCGACAGGGGCGCGGAACACTGAAGCTTTCTTT.